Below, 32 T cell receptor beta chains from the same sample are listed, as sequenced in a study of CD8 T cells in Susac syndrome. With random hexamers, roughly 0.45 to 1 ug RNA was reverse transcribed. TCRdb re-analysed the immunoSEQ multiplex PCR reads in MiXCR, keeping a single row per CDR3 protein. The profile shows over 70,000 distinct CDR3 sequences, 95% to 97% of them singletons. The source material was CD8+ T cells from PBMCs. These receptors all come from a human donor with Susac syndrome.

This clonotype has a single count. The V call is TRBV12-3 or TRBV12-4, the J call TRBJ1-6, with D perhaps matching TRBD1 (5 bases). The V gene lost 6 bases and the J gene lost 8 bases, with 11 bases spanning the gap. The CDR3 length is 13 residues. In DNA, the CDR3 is TGTGCCAGCAGGGCGCAGGGCGATTCACCCCTCCACTTT. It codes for CASRAQGDSPLHF.

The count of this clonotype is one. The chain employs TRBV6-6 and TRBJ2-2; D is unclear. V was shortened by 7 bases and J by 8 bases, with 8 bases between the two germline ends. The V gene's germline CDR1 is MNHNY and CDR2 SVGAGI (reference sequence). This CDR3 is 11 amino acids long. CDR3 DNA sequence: TGTGCCAGCACCGGGTGGGGGGAGCTGTTTTTT. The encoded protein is CASTGWGELFF.

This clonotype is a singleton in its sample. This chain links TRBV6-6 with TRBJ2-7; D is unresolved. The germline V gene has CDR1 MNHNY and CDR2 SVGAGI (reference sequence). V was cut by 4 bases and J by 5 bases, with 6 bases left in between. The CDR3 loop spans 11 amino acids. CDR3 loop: CASSSGHEQYF. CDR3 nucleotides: TGTGCCAGCAGTTCCGGGCACGAGCAGTACTTC.

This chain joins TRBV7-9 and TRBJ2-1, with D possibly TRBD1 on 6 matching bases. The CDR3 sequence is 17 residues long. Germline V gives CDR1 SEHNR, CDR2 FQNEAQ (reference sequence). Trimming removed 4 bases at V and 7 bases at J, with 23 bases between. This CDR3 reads CASSSRTALQPGNEQFF. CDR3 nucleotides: TGTGCCAGCAGCTCCCGGACAGCACTCCAACCCGGGAATGAGCAGTTCTTC.

CDR3 nucleotide sequence: TGTGCCAGCAGCCCTTCGACTGGCCTAAATCAGCCCCAGCATTTT. This translates into CASSPSTGLNQPQHF. The rearrangement uses TRBV3-1 and TRBJ1-5; D unresolved. V was shortened by 4 bases and J by 4 bases, with 14 bases between the two germline ends. This CDR3 region has 15 residues. Germline V lookup: CDR1 LGHDT, CDR2 YNNKEL (reference sequence).

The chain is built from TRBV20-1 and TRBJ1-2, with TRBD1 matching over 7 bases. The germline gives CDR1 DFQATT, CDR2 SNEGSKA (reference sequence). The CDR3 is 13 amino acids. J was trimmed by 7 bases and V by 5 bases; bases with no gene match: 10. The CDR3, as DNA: TGCAGTGCTCGGCTAGGGGGCGCGGGTGGCTACACCTTC. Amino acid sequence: CSARLGGAGGYTF.

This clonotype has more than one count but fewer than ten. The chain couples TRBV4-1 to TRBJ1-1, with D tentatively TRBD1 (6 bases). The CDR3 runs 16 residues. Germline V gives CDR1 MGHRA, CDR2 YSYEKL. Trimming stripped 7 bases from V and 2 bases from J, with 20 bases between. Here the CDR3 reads CASTTAYKGGNTEAFF. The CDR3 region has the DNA TGCGCCAGCACAACAGCCTACAAGGGGGGAAACACTGAAGCTTTCTTT.

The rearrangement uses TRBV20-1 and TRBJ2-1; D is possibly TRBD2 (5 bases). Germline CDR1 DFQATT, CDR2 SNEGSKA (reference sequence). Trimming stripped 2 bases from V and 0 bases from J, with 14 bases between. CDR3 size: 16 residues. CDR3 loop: CSARLRGLSSYNEQFF. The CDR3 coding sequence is TGCAGTGCTAGATTACGGGGATTAAGCTCCTACAATGAGCAGTTCTTC.

DNA of the CDR3: TGTGCTAAGGGGGACAAAACCCTTGGCTACACCTTC. The encoded protein is CAKGDKTLGYTF. The gene calls are TRBV15 and TRBJ1-2, with D possibly TRBD1 on 6 matching bases. CDR1 LNHNV and CDR2 YYDKDF come from the germline V gene (reference sequence). The CDR3 has 12 amino acids. Drawing the rest from reference TRBV15 and TRBJ1-2, the complete variable domain is DAMVIQNPRYQVTQFGKPVTLSCSQTLNHNVMYWYQQKSSQAPKLLFHYYDKDFNNEADTPDNFQSRRPNTSFCFLDIRSPGLGDTAMYLCAKGDKTLGYTFGSGTRLTVV.

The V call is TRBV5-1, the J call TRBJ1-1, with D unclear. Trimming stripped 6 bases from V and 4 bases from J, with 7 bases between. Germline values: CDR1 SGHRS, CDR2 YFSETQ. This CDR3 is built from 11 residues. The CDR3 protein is CASNLGTEAFF. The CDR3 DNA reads TGCGCCAGCAATTTGGGCACTGAAGCTTTCTTT.

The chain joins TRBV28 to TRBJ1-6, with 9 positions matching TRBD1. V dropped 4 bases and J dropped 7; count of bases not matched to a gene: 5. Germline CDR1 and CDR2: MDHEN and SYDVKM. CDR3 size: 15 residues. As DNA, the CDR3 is TGTGCCAGCAGTTCGACCGGGACAGGGAATTCACCCCTCCACTTT. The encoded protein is CASSSTGTGNSPLHF.

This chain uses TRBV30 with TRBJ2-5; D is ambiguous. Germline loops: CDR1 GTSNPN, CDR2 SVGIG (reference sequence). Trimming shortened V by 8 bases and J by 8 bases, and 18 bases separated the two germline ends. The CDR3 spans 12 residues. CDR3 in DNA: TGTGCCACCGGCATTCCTCCTGTTACCCAGTACTTC. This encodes CATGIPPVTQYF.

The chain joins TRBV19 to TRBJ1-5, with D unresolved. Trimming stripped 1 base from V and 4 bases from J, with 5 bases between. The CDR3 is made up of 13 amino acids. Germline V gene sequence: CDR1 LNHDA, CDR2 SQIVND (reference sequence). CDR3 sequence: CASSIGRNQPQHF. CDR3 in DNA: TGTGCCAGTAGTATAGGGCGGAATCAGCCCCAGCATTTT. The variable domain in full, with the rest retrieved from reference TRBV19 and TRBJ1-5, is DGGITQSPKYLFRKEGQNVTLSCEQNLNHDAMYWYRQDPGQGLRLIYYSQIVNDFQKGDIAEGYSVSREKKESFPLTVTSAQKNPTAFYLCASSIGRNQPQHFGDGTRLSIL.

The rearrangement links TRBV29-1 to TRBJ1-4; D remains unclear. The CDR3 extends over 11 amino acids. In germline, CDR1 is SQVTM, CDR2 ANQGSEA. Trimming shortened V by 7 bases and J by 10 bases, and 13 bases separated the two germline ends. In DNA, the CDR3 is TGCAGCGCCGAGAGTCAGTTAAAACTGTTTTTT. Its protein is CSAESQLKLFF.

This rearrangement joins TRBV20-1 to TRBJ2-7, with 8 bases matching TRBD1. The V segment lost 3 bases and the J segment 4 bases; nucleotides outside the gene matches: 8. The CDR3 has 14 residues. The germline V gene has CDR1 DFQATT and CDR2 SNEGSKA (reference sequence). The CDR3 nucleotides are TGCAGTGCTAGTAGTGGACAGGGAGTATACGAGCAGTACTTC. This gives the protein CSASSGQGVYEQYF.

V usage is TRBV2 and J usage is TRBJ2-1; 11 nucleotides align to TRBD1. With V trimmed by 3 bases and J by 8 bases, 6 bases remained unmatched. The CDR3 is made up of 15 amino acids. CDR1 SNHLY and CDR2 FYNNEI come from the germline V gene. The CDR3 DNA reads TGTGCCAGCAGTGAGTGGACAGGGGGCGGAGATGAGCAGTTCTTC. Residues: CASSEWTGGGDEQFF.

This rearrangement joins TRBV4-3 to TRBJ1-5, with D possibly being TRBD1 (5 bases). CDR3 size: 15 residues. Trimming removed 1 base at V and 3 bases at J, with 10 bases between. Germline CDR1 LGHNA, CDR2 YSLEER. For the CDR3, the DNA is TGCGCCAGCAGCCAAGGGGGCAGTAACAATCAGCCCCAGCATTTT. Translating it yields CASSQGGSNNQPQHF.

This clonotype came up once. The CDR3 loop is CSARTGEGQPQHF. CDR3 bases: TGCAGTGCACGGACAGGGGAGGGACAGCCCCAGCATTTT. The chain employs TRBV20-1 and TRBJ1-5, with TRBD1 identical over 9 bases. The CDR3 is 13 amino acids. After removal of 6 bases from V and 7 bases from J, the junction contained 7 bases not matched to a gene. The germline V gene has CDR1 DFQATT and CDR2 SNEGSKA (reference sequence).

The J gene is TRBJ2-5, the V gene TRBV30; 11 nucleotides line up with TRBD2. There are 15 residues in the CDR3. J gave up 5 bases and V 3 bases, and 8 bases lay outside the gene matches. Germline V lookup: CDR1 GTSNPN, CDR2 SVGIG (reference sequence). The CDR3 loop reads CAWSALAGGGETQYF. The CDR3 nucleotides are TGTGCCTGGAGCGCCCTAGCGGGGGGAGGGGAGACCCAGTACTTC.

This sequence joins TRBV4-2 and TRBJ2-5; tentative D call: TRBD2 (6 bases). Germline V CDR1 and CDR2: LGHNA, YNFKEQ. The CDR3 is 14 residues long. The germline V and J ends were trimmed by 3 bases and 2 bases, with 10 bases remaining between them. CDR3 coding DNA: TGTGCCAGCAGCCACAGGAGGGGACAAGAGACCCAGTACTTC. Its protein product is CASSHRRGQETQYF.

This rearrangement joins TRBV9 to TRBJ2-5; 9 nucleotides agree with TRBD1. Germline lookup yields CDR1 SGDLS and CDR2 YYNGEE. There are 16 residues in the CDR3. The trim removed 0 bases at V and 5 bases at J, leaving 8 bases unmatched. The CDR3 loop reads CASSVDGQGPRETQYF. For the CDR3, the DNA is TGTGCCAGCAGCGTAGACGGACAGGGGCCGAGGGAGACCCAGTACTTC. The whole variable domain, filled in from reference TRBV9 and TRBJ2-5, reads DSGVTQTPKHLITATGQRVTLRCSPRSGDLSVYWYQQSLDQGLQFLIQYYNGEERAKGNILERFSAQQFPDLHSELNLSSLELGDSALYFCASSVDGQGPRETQYFGPGTRLLVL.

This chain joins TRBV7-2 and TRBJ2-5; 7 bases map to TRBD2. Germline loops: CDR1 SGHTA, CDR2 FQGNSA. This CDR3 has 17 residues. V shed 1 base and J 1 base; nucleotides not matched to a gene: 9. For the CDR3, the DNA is TGTGCCAGCAGCTTAGTTCCAGGCAGGGAGGGCCAAGAGACCCAGTACTTC. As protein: CASSLVPGREGQETQYF.

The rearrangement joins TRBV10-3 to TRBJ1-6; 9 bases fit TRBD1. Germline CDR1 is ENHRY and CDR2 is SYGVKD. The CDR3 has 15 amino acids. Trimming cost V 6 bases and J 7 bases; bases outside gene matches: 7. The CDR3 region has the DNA TGTGCCATCAGCCCCGGGACAGGGCAGAATTCACCCCTCCACTTT. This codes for CAISPGTGQNSPLHF.

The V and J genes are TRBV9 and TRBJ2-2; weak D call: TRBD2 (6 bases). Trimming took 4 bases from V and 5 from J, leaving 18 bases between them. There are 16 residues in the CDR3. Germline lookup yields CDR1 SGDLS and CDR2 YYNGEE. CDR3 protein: CASSLRTTPGTGELFF. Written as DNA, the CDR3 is TGTGCCAGCAGCTTACGGACTACCCCGGGGACCGGGGAGCTGTTTTTT.

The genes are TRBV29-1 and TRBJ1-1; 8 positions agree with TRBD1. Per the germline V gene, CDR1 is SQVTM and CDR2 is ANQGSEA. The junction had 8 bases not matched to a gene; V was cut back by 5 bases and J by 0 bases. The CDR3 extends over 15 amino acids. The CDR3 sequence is CSVFAPGGMNTEAFF. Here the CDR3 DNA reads TGCAGCGTTTTTGCTCCAGGGGGCATGAACACTGAAGCTTTCTTT.

The CDR3 sequence: CASSYWTGEQFF. Here the CDR3 DNA reads TGTGCCAGCAGTTACTGGACGGGAGAGCAGTTCTTC. The chain joins TRBV6-2 or TRBV6-3 to TRBJ2-1; TRBD2 is a possible D gene (5 bases). This CDR3 contains 12 residues. Trimming stripped 1 base from V and 10 bases from J, with 8 bases between. Germline assignment: CDR1 MNHEY and CDR2 SVGEGT.

The CDR3 reads CASSPWDGSDYGYTF. CDR3 DNA sequence: TGTGCCAGCAGCCCCTGGGACGGAAGCGACTATGGCTACACCTTC. This chain joins TRBV3-1 and TRBJ1-2; weak D call: TRBD1 (5 bases). Germline CDR1 is LGHDT and CDR2 is YNNKEL (reference sequence). The CDR3 is made up of 15 amino acids. Trimming removed 4 bases at V and 3 bases at J, with 15 bases between.

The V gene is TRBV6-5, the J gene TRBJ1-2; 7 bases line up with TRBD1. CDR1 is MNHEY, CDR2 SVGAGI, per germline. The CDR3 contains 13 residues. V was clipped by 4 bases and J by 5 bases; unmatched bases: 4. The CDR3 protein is CASSSGQAYGYTF. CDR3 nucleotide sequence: TGTGCCAGCAGTTCAGGACAGGCATATGGCTACACCTTC.

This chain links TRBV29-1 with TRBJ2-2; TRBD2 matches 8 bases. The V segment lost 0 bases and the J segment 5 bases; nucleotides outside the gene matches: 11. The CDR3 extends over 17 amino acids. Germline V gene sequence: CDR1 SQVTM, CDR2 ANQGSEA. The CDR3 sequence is CSVEDPSRGGRTGELFF. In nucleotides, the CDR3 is TGCAGCGTTGAAGATCCGTCCCGCGGCGGGAGGACCGGGGAGCTGTTTTTT.

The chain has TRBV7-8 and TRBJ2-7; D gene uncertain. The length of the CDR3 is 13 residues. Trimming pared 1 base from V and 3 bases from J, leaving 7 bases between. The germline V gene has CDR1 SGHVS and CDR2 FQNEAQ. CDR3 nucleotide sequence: TGTGCCAGCAGCTTAGACAGTATCTACGAGCAGTACTTC. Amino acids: CASSLDSIYEQYF.

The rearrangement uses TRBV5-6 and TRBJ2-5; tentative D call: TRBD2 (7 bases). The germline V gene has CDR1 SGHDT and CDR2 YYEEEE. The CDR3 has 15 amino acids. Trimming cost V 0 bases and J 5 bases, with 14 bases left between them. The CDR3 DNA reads TGTGCCAGCAGCTTGGGAGGGGGGGCCGTCGAGACCCAGTACTTC. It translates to CASSLGGGAVETQYF. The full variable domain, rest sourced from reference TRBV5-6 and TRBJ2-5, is DAGVTQSPTHLIKTRGQQVTLRCSPKSGHDTVSWYQQALGQGPQFIFQYYEEEERQRGNFPDRFSGHQFPNYSSELNVNALLLGDSALYLCASSLGGGAVETQYFGPGTRLLVL.

CDR3: CASSPTSISHNEQFF. CDR3 nucleotide sequence: TGTGCCAGCAGCCCGACCAGTATCTCTCACAATGAGCAGTTCTTC. V is TRBV11-3 and J is TRBJ2-1; D unresolved. Trimming took off 5 bases at V and 5 bases at J, with 16 bases between the two ends. The CDR3 runs 15 residues. CDR1 and CDR2 from the germline V gene are SGHNT and YENEEA. The variable domain in full, with the rest retrieved from reference TRBV11-3 and TRBJ2-1, is EAGVVQSPRYKIIEKKQPVAFWCNPISGHNTLYWYLQNLGQGPELLIRYENEEAVDDSQLPKDRFSAERLKGVDSTLKIQPAELGDSAVYLCASSPTSISHNEQFFGPGTRLTVL.